The 22 T cell receptor beta chains below come from one sample, sequenced in a study of identical twins. TCRdb reprocessed the 5' RACE reads with MiXCR, giving one entry per CDR3 protein. The data show approximately 590,000 distinct CDR3 sequences, roughly 9.5% seen once. A further study also used this sample, focusing on yellow fever vaccine responses in identical twins.

Material: PBMCs. These receptor sequences come from a woman aged 18-35 years in good health.

This clonotype was seen at least ten times. The chain links TRBV25-1 to TRBJ2-7; 9 bases align to TRBD1. Per the germline V gene, CDR1 is MGHDK and CDR2 is SYGVNS. Trimming cost V 3 bases and J 7 bases; bases outside gene matches: 25. The CDR3 spans 20 residues. The DNA for the CDR3 is TGTGCCAGCAGTGACACCCCGTTTCCTCCAATACCGGGACAGGGCGAGGAGCAGTACTTC. The encoded protein is CASSDTPFPPIPGQGEEQYF.

The chain uses TRBV5-1 and TRBJ2-3; a weak D match, TRBD1 (5 bases). Trimming took 4 bases from V and 2 from J, leaving 11 bases between them. CDR1 is SGHRS and CDR2 is YFSETQ in the germline V gene. The CDR3 consists of 14 residues. As DNA, the CDR3 is TGCGCCAGCAGCGCTGGGGCAGACACAGATACGCAGTATTTT. Translated: CASSAGADTDTQYF.

This clonotype was detected only a few times. The V gene is TRBV10-3, the J gene TRBJ2-1; D is perhaps TRBD1 (6 bases). The V gene lost 4 bases and the J gene lost 4 bases, with 20 bases spanning the gap. Germline CDR1 and CDR2: ENHRY and SYGVKD. This CDR3 contains 17 residues. Here the CDR3 DNA reads TGTGCCATCAGTGGGGAGTTAGGGACAAACCCATACAATGAGCAGTTCTTC. Translating gives CAISGELGTNPYNEQFF.

The chain couples TRBV7-3 to TRBJ2-3, with D maybe TRBD1 (6 bases). V lost 5 bases to trimming and J lost 10 bases, with 16 bases between them. This CDR3 is 13 amino acids long. Germline V lookup: CDR1 SGHTA, CDR2 FQGTGA. CDR3 sequence: CASSPLQGSAQYF. The CDR3 bases are TGTGCCAGCAGCCCTTTACAGGGCAGTGCGCAGTATTTT.

The V call is TRBV5-6, the J call TRBJ2-3, with TRBD2 identical over 10 bases. Germline loops: CDR1 SGHDT, CDR2 YYEEEE. V shed 1 base, J shed 9 bases, and the junction held 11 bases outside the gene matches. CDR3 length equals 16 residues. As DNA, the CDR3 is TGTGCCAGCAGCTTGAGACTAGCGGGCCCCATCGGGACGCAGTATTTT. Amino acids: CASSLRLAGPIGTQYF.

At least ten counts were recorded for this clonotype. The chain joins TRBV7-2 to TRBJ2-1; 8 nucleotides line up with TRBD2. This CDR3 has 15 amino acids. With V trimmed by 1 base and J by 7 bases, 6 bases remained unmatched. Germline-derived CDR1 and CDR2 are SGHTA and FQGNSA. The CDR3 region is CASSLGLASTNEQFF. In DNA, the CDR3 is TGTGCCAGCAGCTTAGGACTAGCGAGTACAAATGAGCAGTTCTTC.

There are a few counts of this clonotype. The chain combines TRBV7-6 with TRBJ2-1, with 8 bases that match TRBD1. The J segment lost 7 bases and the V segment lost 0 bases, leaving 5 bases of the junction unmatched. The germline V gene encodes CDR1 SGHVS and CDR2 FNYEAQ. The CDR3 extends over 15 amino acids. The CDR3 region has the DNA TGTGCCAGCAGCTTAGCGCCGACAGGGGTGAATGAGCAGTTCTTC. This translates into CASSLAPTGVNEQFF.

V and J are TRBV10-3 and TRBJ2-1; 7 bases agree with TRBD1. The CDR3 is made up of 12 amino acids. After removal of 6 bases from V and 8 bases from J, the junction contained 4 bases not matched to a gene. Germline assignment: CDR1 ENHRY and CDR2 SYGVKD. This CDR3 reads CAIRGGADEQFF. In DNA form, the CDR3 reads TGTGCCATCAGAGGGGGCGCGGATGAGCAGTTCTTC.

This clonotype showed up many times. The chain joins TRBV20-1 to TRBJ2-7; the D call may be TRBD1 or TRBD2 (5 bases each). V shed 6 bases and J shed 6 bases, with 21 bases lying between them. Germline CDR1 reads DFQATT; CDR2 reads SNEGSKA (reference sequence). The CDR3 consists of 14 residues. The CDR3 region is CSANIRGPFSEQYF. CDR3 nucleotide sequence: TGCAGTGCAAATATAAGGGGACCATTCAGCGAGCAGTACTTC.

At least ten counts were recorded for this clonotype. The chain recombines TRBV12-3 or TRBV12-4 with TRBJ2-5, with 8 bases lining up with TRBD1. The CDR3 runs to 16 residues. The ends lost 5 bases at V and 0 bases at J; junction bases unmatched: 8. The CDR3 loop reads CASSTTGARYQETQYF. The CDR3 nucleotides are TGTGCCAGCAGTACGACAGGGGCCCGGTACCAAGAGACCCAGTACTTC.

This clonotype was picked up many times. The CDR3, as DNA: TGTGCCAGCACCGCCGGGACCGAACCCTACGAGCAGTACTTC. Translating gives CASTAGTEPYEQYF. This chain links TRBV18 with TRBJ2-7; D tentatively reads TRBD1 or TRBD2 (5 bases each). The CDR3 consists of 14 residues. Trimming removed 8 bases at V and 2 bases at J, with 16 bases between. The V gene's germline CDR1 is KGHSH and CDR2 LQKENI.

The table lists this clonotype with many counts. CDR3 loop: CASSPDSWDEQFF. CDR3 sequence (DNA): TGTGCCAGCAGCCCGGACAGTTGGGATGAGCAGTTCTTC. This chain joins TRBV7-8 and TRBJ2-1, with D perhaps TRBD1 (6 bases). Trimming stripped 5 bases from V and 8 bases from J, with 13 bases between. This CDR3 is built from 13 residues. Germline V CDR1 and CDR2: SGHVS, FQNEAQ.

The V gene is TRBV27, the J gene TRBJ2-1, with a possible D match to TRBD1 (6 bases). V was shortened by 3 bases and J by 0 bases, with 18 bases between the two germline ends. Per the germline V gene, CDR1 is MNHEY and CDR2 is SMNVEV (reference sequence). This CDR3 has 18 residues. CDR3 coding DNA: TGTGCCAGCAGTTTTCGACAGGACTCCTCCAGCTCCTACAATGAGCAGTTCTTC. This codes for CASSFRQDSSSSYNEQFF.

The DNA of the CDR3 is TGTGCCAGCAGCGCCGGGACAGGGGACTACGAGCAGTACTTC. It is translated as CASSAGTGDYEQYF. This chain joins TRBV7-9 and TRBJ2-7, with 10 positions matching TRBD1. CDR1 SEHNR and CDR2 FQNEAQ come from the germline V gene (reference sequence). The trim removed 5 bases at V and 3 bases at J, leaving 4 bases unmatched. This CDR3 is built from 14 residues. The whole variable domain, filled in from reference TRBV7-9 and TRBJ2-7, reads DTGVSQNPRHKITKRGQNVTFRCDPISEHNRLYWYRQTLGQGPEFLTYFQNEAQLEKSRLLSDRFSAERPKGSFSTLEIQRTEQGDSAMYLCASSAGTGDYEQYFGPGTRLTVT.

The table lists this clonotype with a few counts. This chain connects TRBV29-1 to TRBJ2-7; TRBD1 matches at 8 bases. This CDR3 has 14 amino acids. CDR1 is SQVTM, CDR2 ANQGSEA, per germline. J was trimmed by 7 bases and V by 4 bases; bases with no gene match: 12. For the CDR3, the DNA is TGCAGCGTTGGGGCCCGAGGACAGGGATGGGAGCAGTACTTC. It translates to CSVGARGQGWEQYF.

This clonotype has a handful of counts. This rearrangement joins TRBV6-1 to TRBJ2-3; TRBD1 matches 7 bases. This CDR3 has 14 amino acids. CDR1 MNHNS and CDR2 SASEGT come from the germline V gene. Trimming took 6 bases from V and 2 from J; bases not matched to a gene: 5. CDR3 sequence (DNA): TGTGCCAGCAGACGACAGGGCCCCACAGATACGCAGTATTTT. Amino acids: CASRRQGPTDTQYF.

There are a few counts of this clonotype. The chain has TRBV3-1 and TRBJ2-3; 8 bases are shared with TRBD1. CDR3 size: 13 residues. V dropped 6 bases and J dropped 11; count of bases not matched to a gene: 10. Germline values: CDR1 LGHDT, CDR2 YNNKEL (reference sequence). This CDR3 is CASRTTGALGQYF. The CDR3 nucleotides are TGTGCCAGCAGGACGACAGGGGCCCTGGGGCAGTATTTT.

This clonotype was counted only a few times. This chain connects TRBV7-2 to TRBJ2-5; 8 bases are a match to TRBD2. Germline CDR1 reads SGHTA; CDR2 reads FQGNSA. This CDR3 has 15 amino acids. With V trimmed by 5 bases and J by 1 base, 6 bases remained unmatched. The CDR3 DNA follows: TGTGCCAGCAGCCACGGGACTAGAAGCCAAGAGACCCAGTACTTC. Protein product: CASSHGTRSQETQYF.

CDR3 DNA sequence: TGCGCCAGCAGCTTGGCTCTAGGGGAGATCTACGAGCAGTACTTC. Translating it yields CASSLALGEIYEQYF. The chain is built from TRBV5-1 and TRBJ2-7, with D possibly being TRBD1 or TRBD2 (5 bases each). Per the germline V gene, CDR1 is SGHRS and CDR2 is YFSETQ. This CDR3 contains 15 residues. Trimming took off 0 bases at V and 3 bases at J, with 13 bases between the two ends.

The sample holds many counts of this clonotype. The chain combines TRBV12-3 or TRBV12-4 with TRBJ2-1, with 7 bases that match TRBD1. CDR3 size: 16 residues. V shed 6 bases, J shed 0 bases, and the junction held 8 bases outside the gene matches. CDR3 bases: TGTGCCAGCAGACCGGGACAGACGAGCTCCTACAATGAGCAGTTCTTC. Translation: CASRPGQTSSYNEQFF.

The V and J genes are TRBV4-2 and TRBJ2-5; 10 nucleotides line up with TRBD2. The germline V gene encodes CDR1 LGHNA and CDR2 YNFKEQ. The CDR3 consists of 19 residues. V shed 5 bases and J 4 bases; nucleotides not matched to a gene: 19. CDR3 nucleotides: TGTGCCAGCAGCACTGACAGCCGGCTAGCGGGGGCTCCGCGAGAGACCCAGTACTTC. This encodes CASSTDSRLAGAPRETQYF.

The rearrangement uses TRBV5-5 and TRBJ2-5; D uncertain. Per the germline V gene, CDR1 is SGHKS and CDR2 is YYEKEE (reference sequence). Trimming shortened V by 4 bases and J by 7 bases, and 17 bases separated the two germline ends. There are 14 residues in the CDR3. The CDR3 reads CASSPGSRVGTQYF. Here the CDR3 DNA reads TGTGCCAGCAGCCCAGGTAGCCGGGTTGGGACCCAGTACTTC.